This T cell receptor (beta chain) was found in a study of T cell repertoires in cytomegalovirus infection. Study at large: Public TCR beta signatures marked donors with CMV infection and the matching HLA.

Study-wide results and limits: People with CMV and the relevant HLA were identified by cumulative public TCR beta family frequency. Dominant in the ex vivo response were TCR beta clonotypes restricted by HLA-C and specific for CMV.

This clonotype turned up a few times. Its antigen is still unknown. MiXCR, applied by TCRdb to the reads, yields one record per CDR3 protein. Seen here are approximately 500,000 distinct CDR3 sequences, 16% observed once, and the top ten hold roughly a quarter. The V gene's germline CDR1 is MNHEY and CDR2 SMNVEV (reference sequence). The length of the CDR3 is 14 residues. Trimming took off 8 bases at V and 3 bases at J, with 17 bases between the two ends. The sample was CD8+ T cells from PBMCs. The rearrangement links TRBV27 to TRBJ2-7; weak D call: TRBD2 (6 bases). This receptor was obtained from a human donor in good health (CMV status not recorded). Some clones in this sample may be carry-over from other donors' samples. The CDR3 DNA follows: TGTGCCAGCTATCCAGCGGGTGAAATCTACGAGCAGTACTTC. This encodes CASYPAGEIYEQYF.